The 10 T cell receptor beta chains below all came from one sample that was sequenced in a study of control samples from healthy donors and cancer patients. Profiling relied on immunoSEQ multiplex PCR, and the TCRdb table lists in-frame clones only, not all of them. Of approximately 82,000 clones listed, 80% to 95% are singletons. Input material: PBMCs. These receptors originate from a woman aged 35 to 49 with lung cancer.

This clone was observed a single time. The chain uses TRBV2 and TRBJ1-5; TRBD1 matches at 9 bases. The J segment lost 1 base and the V segment lost 6 bases, leaving 4 bases of the junction unmatched. Germline loops: CDR1 SNHLY, CDR2 FYNNEI. The CDR3 spans 15 residues. The CDR3 region has the DNA TGTGCCAGCAGCCCCGGGACAGGGAGCAATCAGCCCCAGCATTTT. This translates into CASSPGTGSNQPQHF.

This chain joins TRBV12-3 or TRBV12-4 and TRBJ2-5; no firm D call. Between the trimmed V and J ends, which lost 7 bases and 1 base, there was a span of 10 bases. There are 13 residues in the CDR3. DNA of the CDR3: TGTGCCAGCATTGACACCTTCCAAGAGACCCAGTACTTC. This sequence encodes CASIDTFQETQYF.

This clone was seen just once. This chain joins TRBV2 and TRBJ2-1, with 12 bases that match TRBD2. J gave up 9 bases and V 4 bases, and 7 bases lay outside the gene matches. The CDR3 spans 15 residues. Per the germline V gene, CDR1 is SNHLY and CDR2 is FYNNEI. CDR3 DNA sequence: TGTGCCAGCAGTGCCCTAGCGGGGGGGCCCCGTGAGCAGTTCTTC. It is translated as CASSALAGGPREQFF.

V gene TRBV6-1 combines with J gene TRBJ2-7; 8 bases agree with TRBD1. The CDR3 runs 15 residues. The V and J ends lost 2 bases and 0 bases, in that order; junction bases with no gene match: 3. Germline loops: CDR1 MNHNS, CDR2 SASEGT. The CDR3 DNA reads as TGTGCCAGCAGTGAATGGACAGGGAGCTCCTACGAGCAGTACTTC. Amino acid sequence: CASSEWTGSSYEQYF.

This clone appeared once. The DNA of the CDR3 is TGTGCCAGCAGTACCCAGGGGGCGATTAGGTATGGCTACACCTTC. Translating gives CASSTQGAIRYGYTF. V usage is TRBV27 and J usage is TRBJ1-2; TRBD1 matches 8 bases. The CDR3 runs 15 residues. The germline V gene encodes CDR1 MNHEY and CDR2 SMNVEV (reference sequence). V shed 5 bases and J 5 bases; nucleotides not matched to a gene: 10.

The CDR3 DNA reads TGTGCCAGTACCTCGGCAGGCACAGATACGCAGTATTTT. Amino acids: CASTSAGTDTQYF. V gene TRBV19 combines with J gene TRBJ2-3; D gene uncertain. CDR1 is LNHDA, CDR2 SQIVND, per germline (reference sequence). The germline V and J ends were trimmed by 7 bases and 1 base, with 9 bases remaining between them. CDR3 length equals 13 residues.

The chain employs TRBV5-5 and TRBJ2-7, with D possibly TRBD1 on 5 matching bases. Germline-derived CDR1 and CDR2 are SGHKS and YYEKEE (reference sequence). The CDR3 runs 14 residues. The ends were cut back, 2 bases at V and 2 bases at J, with 11 bases in the middle. CDR3 DNA sequence: TGTGCCAGCAGCTTACATGACAGTCCCTACGAGCAGTACTTC. It codes for CASSLHDSPYEQYF.

The gene calls are TRBV28 and TRBJ2-7; 9 bases match TRBD1. CDR1 MDHEN and CDR2 SYDVKM come from the germline V gene. CDR3 length: 14 residues. Trimming took 7 bases from V and 2 from J; bases not matched to a gene: 6. The DNA of the CDR3 is TGTGCCAGCAACCGGGGACAGGGCACCTACGAGCAGTACTTC. Translating it yields CASNRGQGTYEQYF.

This rearrangement joins TRBV19 to TRBJ1-1, with a possible D match to TRBD1 (6 bases). The CDR3 loop spans 15 amino acids. V lost 4 bases, J lost 5 bases, and 17 bases lay in between. Per the germline V gene, CDR1 is LNHDA and CDR2 is SQIVND (reference sequence). CDR3: CASSRRGGVATEAFF. In nucleotides, the CDR3 is TGTGCCAGTAGTAGACGTGGGGGCGTAGCTACTGAAGCTTTCTTT.

The genes are TRBV5-1 and TRBJ2-5; tentatively, D is TRBD1 (6 bases). Germline loops: CDR1 SGHRS, CDR2 YFSETQ. CDR3 length: 13 residues. V gave up 2 bases and J gave up 3 bases, with 8 bases separating them. The CDR3 coding sequence is TGCGCCAGCAGCTTTACAGGGAAAGAGACCCAGTACTTC. It encodes CASSFTGKETQYF.